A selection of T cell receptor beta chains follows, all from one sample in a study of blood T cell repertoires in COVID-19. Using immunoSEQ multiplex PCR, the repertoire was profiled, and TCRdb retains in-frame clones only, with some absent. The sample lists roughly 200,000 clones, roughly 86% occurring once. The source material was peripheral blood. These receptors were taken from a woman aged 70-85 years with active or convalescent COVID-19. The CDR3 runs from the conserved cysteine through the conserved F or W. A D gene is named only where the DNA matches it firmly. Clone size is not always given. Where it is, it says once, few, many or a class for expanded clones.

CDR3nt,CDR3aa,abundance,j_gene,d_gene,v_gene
TGCGCCAGCAGCGGCTGGACTAGCGGCTACGAGCAGTACTTC,CASSGWTSGYEQYF,.,TRBJ2-7,TRBD2,TRBV5-1
TGTGCCAGCAGCGAGCGGGTTGACAATGAGCAGTTCTTC,CASSERVDNEQFF,.,TRBJ2-1,.,TRBV9
TGTGCCAGCAGTTCACCGGCAACAGGGGGCACTGAAGCTTTCTTT,CASSSPATGGTEAFF,.,TRBJ1-1,TRBD1,TRBV28
TGCGCCAGCAGCGCGGGGTTCCTAGCGGGCTCCTACAATGAGCAGTTCTTC,CASSAGFLAGSYNEQFF,.,TRBJ2-1,TRBD2,TRBV4-1
TGTGCCAGCAGTTCCCGGACAGGGACTGGCAATGAGCAGTTCTTC,CASSSRTGTGNEQFF,.,TRBJ2-1,TRBD1,TRBV27
TGTGCCAGCAGCTTAACCGCGGCCAGAATGAACACTGAAGCTTTCTTT,CASSLTAARMNTEAFF,few,TRBJ1-1,.,TRBV7-2
TGTGCCAGCTCACCGGACAGGAGTGGAAACACCATATATTTT,CASSPDRSGNTIYF,.,TRBJ1-3,TRBD1,TRBV18
TGTGCCAGCAGCCCTCAGCGGGCACCCTCCTACGAGCAGTACTTC,CASSPQRAPSYEQYF,.,TRBJ2-7,.,TRBV3-1/TRBV3-2
TGTGCCAGCAGCTTGGGCTCGGTAGACGAGCAGTACTTC,CASSLGSVDEQYF,.,TRBJ2-7,.,TRBV7-3
TGCAGCGTTGAATCGACAGGGAGGACTGAAGCTTTCTTT,CSVESTGRTEAFF,.,TRBJ1-1,TRBD1,TRBV29-1
TGCGCCAGCAGCCAAGTTACAGGGGCGAATGAAAAACTGTTTTTT,CASSQVTGANEKLFF,.,TRBJ1-4,TRBD1,TRBV4-1
TGTGCCAGCAGTTACTCGACTAGCGGGAGAGTTACGCAGTATTTT,CASSYSTSGRVTQYF,.,TRBJ2-3,TRBD2,TRBV6-5